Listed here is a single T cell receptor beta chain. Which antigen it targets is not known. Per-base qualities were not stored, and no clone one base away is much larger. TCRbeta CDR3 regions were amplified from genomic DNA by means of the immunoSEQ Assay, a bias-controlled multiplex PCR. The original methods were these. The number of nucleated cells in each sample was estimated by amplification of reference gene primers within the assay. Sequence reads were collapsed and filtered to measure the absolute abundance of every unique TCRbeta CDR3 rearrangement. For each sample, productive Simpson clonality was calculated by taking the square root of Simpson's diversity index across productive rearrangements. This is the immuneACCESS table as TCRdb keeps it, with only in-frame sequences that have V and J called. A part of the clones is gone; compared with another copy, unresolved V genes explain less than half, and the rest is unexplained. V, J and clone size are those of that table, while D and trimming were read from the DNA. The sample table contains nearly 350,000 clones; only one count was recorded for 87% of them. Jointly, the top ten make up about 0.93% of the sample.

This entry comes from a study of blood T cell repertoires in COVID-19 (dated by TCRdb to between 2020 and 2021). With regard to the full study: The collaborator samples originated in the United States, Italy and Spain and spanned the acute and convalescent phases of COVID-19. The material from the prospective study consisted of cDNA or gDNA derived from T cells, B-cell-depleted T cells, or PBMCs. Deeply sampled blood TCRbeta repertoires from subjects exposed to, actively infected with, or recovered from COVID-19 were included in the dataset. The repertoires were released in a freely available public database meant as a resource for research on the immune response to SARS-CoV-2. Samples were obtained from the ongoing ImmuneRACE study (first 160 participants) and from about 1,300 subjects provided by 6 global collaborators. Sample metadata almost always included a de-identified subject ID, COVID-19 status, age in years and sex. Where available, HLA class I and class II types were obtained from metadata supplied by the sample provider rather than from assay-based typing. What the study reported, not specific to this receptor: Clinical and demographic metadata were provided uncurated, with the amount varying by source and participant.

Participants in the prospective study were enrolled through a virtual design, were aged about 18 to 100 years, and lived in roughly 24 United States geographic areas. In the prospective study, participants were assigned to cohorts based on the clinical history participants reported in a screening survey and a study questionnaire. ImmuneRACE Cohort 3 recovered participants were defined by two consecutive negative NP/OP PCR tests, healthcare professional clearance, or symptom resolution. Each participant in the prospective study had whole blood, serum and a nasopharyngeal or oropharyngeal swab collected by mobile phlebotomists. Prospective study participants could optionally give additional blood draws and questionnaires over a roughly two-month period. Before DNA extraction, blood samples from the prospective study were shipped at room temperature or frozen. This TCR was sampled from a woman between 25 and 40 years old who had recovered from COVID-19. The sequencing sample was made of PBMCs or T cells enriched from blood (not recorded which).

The CDR3 corresponds to CASSRPGVISPLHF. The bases are TGTGCCAGCAGCCGTCCCGGGGTTATTTCACCCCTCCACTTT. The chain is assembled from TRBV3-1 (or the pseudogene TRBV3-2) and TRBJ1-6; confidence is insufficient to name the D gene. V and J lose 4 bases and 9 bases, and a span of 13 bases separates them. CDR1 and CDR2, per the germline V gene (reference sequence), are LGHDT and YNNKEL. The CDR3 spans 14 residues, from the cysteine through the phenylalanine. Of all the DNA, just the CDR3 is kept, 42 bases in frame from base 1.